These 5 T cell receptor beta chains share one sample of origin, sequenced in a study of blood T cell repertoires in COVID-19. Clones were read by immunoSEQ multiplex PCR, and TCRdb kept only the in-frame ones, dropping some. Seen here are about 74,000 clones, roughly 85% observed once, and the top ten hold roughly 20%. Material: peripheral blood. These receptors were collected from a man aged 45-65 years with acute or convalescent COVID-19.

This clone was observed once. This chain joins TRBV7-9 and TRBJ2-5, with 7 bases matching TRBD2. CDR3 size: 15 residues. Losses at the gene ends were 4 bases for V and 5 bases for J; bases not matched to a gene: 10. Germline V gene data show CDR1 as SEHNR and CDR2 as FQNEAQ (reference sequence). CDR3 in amino acids: CASSSGLTFRETQYF. The CDR3 DNA reads TGTGCCAGCAGCTCGGGACTAACCTTCCGGGAGACCCAGTACTTC.

The chain has TRBV19 and TRBJ2-3, with a weak D call TRBD2 (6 bases). The germline CDR1 and CDR2 sequences are LNHDA and SQIVND (reference sequence). The CDR3 is 16 amino acids. The V end lost 7 bases, the J end lost 1 base, and 18 bases lay between the germline ends. This CDR3 reads CASMEGQGGRTDTQYF. DNA for the CDR3: TGTGCCAGTATGGAGGGGCAGGGTGGTCGCACAGATACGCAGTATTTT. The variable domain in full, with the rest retrieved from reference TRBV19 and TRBJ2-3, is DGGITQSPKYLFRKEGQNVTLSCEQNLNHDAMYWYRQDPGQGLRLIYYSQIVNDFQKGDIAEGYSVSREKKESFPLTVTSAQKNPTAFYLCASMEGQGGRTDTQYFGPGTRLTVL.

The chain employs TRBV19 and TRBJ1-2; no clear D gene. V lost 3 bases and J lost 1, with 12 bases in between. Germline loops: CDR1 LNHDA, CDR2 SQIVND (reference sequence). CDR3 size: 15 residues. The CDR3 nucleotides read TGTGCCAGTAGTATGGGCTGGTTAATTAACTATGGCTACACCTTC. Translated: CASSMGWLINYGYTF. The variable domain in full, with the rest retrieved from reference TRBV19 and TRBJ1-2, is DGGITQSPKYLFRKEGQNVTLSCEQNLNHDAMYWYRQDPGQGLRLIYYSQIVNDFQKGDIAEGYSVSREKKESFPLTVTSAQKNPTAFYLCASSMGWLINYGYTFGSGTRLTVV.

The chain joins TRBV29-1 to TRBJ1-2, with D unclear. Trimming took 0 bases from V and 8 from J, leaving 10 bases between them. The CDR3 is 12 residues long. The germline V gene has CDR1 SQVTM and CDR2 ANQGSEA. The CDR3 bases are TGCAGCGTTGAAGATTGGCATCTCGGCTACACCTTC. Translating it yields CSVEDWHLGYTF.

The rearrangement joins TRBV7-8 to TRBJ2-7; D not certain. Germline CDR1 and CDR2: SGHVS and FQNEAQ. V lost 1 base, J lost 4 bases, and 8 bases lay in between. The length of the CDR3 is 13 residues. CDR3 DNA: TGTGCCAGCAGCTTAGGGTTGCAGTACGAGCAGTACTTC. Translated, it gives CASSLGLQYEQYF. The full variable domain, completed using reference TRBV7-8 and TRBJ2-7, is GAGVSQSPRYKVAKRGQDVALRCDPISGHVSLFWYQQALGQGPEFLTYFQNEAQLDKSGLPSDRFFAERPEGSVSTLKIQRTQQEDSAVYLCASSLGLQYEQYFGPGTRLTVT.